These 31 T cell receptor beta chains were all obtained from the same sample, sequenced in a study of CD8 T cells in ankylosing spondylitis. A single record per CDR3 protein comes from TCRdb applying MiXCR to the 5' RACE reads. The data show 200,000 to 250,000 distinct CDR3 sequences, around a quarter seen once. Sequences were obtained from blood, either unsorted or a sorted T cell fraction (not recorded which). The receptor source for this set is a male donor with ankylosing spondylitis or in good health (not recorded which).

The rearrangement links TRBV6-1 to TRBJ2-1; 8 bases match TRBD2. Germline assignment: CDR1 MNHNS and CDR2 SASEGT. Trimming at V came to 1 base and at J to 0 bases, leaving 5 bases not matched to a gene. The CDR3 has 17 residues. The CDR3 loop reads CASSEGVAGSSYNEQFF. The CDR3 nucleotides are TGTGCCAGCAGTGAAGGGGTAGCGGGGAGCTCCTACAATGAGCAGTTCTTC.

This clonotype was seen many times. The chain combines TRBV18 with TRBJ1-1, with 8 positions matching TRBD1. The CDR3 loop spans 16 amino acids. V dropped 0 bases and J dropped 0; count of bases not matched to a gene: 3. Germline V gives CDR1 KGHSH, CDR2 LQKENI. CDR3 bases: TGTGCCAGCTCACCACCGAACAGGGGGATGAACACTGAAGCTTTCTTT. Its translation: CASSPPNRGMNTEAFF.

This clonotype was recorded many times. CDR3 in amino acids: CASSLALRGGELFF. CDR3 DNA: TGCGCCAGCAGCTTGGCCTTGAGGGGCGGGGAGCTGTTTTTT. This chain joins TRBV5-1 and TRBJ2-2; D may correspond to TRBD1 or TRBD2 (5 bases each). Germline V gene data show CDR1 as SGHRS and CDR2 as YFSETQ. This CDR3 is built from 14 residues. V lost 0 bases to trimming and J lost 7 bases, with 10 bases between them. Combining the CDR3 with reference TRBV5-1 and TRBJ2-2 gives the whole variable domain KAGVTQTPRYLIKTRGQQVTLSCSPISGHRSVSWYQQTPGQGLQFLFEYFSETQRNKGNFPGRFSGRQFSNSRSEMNVSTLELGDSALYLCASSLALRGGELFFGEGSRLTVL.

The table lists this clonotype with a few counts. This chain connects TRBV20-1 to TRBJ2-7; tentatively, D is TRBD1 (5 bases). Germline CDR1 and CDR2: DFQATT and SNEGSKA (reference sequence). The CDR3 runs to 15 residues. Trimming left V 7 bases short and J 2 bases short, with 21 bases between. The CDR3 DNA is TGCAGTGTTTGGGGCCAGGCCGAGAACCCCTACGAGCAGTACTTC. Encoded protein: CSVWGQAENPYEQYF.

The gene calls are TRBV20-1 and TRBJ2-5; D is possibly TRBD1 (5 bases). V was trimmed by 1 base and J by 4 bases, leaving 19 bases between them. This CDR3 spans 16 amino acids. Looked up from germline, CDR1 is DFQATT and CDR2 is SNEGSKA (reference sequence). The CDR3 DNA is TGCAGTGCTAGAGTACACTATGGGGCAGGCCGAGAGACCCAGTACTTC. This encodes CSARVHYGAGRETQYF.

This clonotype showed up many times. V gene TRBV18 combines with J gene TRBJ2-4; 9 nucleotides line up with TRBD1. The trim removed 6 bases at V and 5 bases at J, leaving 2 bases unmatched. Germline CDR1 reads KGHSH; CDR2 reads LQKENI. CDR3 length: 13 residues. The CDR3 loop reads CASSTGGENIQYF. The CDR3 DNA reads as TGTGCCAGCTCTACAGGGGGCGAAAACATTCAGTACTTC.

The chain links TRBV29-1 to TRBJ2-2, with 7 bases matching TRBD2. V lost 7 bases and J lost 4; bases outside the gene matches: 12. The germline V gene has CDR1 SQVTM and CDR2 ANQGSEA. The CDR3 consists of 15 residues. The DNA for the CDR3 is TGCAGCGGGACTGGCGGGAGTATGAGCACCGGGGAGCTGTTTTTT. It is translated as CSGTGGSMSTGELFF.

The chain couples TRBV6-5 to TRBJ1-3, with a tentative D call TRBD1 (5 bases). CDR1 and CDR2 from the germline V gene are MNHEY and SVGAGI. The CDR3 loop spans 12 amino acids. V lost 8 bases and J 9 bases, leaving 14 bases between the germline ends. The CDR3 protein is CASRGLAGTIYF. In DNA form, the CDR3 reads TGTGCCAGCCGGGGGTTAGCCGGCACCATATATTTT.

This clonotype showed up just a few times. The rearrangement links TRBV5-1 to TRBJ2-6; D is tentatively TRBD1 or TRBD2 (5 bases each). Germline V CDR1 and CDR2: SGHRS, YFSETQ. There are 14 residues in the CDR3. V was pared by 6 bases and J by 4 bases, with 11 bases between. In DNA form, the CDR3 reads TGCGCCAGCACCGGGACGCAAGGGGCCAACGTCCTGACTTTC. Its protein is CASTGTQGANVLTF.

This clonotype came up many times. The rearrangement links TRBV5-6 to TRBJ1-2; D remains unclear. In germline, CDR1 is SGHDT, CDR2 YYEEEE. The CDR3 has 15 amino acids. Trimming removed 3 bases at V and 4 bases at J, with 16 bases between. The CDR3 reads CASSWTGRTSYGYTF. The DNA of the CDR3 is TGTGCCAGCAGCTGGACGGGCAGGACGTCCTATGGCTACACCTTC.

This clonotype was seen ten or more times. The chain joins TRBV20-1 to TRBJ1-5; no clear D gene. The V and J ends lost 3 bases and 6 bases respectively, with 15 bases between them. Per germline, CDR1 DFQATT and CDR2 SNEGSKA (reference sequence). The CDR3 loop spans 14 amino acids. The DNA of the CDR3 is TGCAGTGCTAGTTTAAAGGAAATAGGTCAGCCCCAGCATTTT. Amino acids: CSASLKEIGQPQHF.

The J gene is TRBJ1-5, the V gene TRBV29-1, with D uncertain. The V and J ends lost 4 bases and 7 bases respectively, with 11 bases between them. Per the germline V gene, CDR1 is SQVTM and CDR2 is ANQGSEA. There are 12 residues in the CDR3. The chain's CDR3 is CSVGERTQPQHF. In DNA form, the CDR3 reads TGCAGCGTTGGTGAAAGGACGCAGCCCCAGCATTTT.

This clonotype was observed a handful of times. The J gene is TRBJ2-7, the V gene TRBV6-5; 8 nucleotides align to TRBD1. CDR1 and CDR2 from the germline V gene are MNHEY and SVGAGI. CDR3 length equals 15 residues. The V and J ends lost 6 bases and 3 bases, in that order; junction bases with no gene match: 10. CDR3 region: CASRYHRGRDYEQYF. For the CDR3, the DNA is TGTGCCAGCAGATACCACAGGGGGAGAGACTACGAGCAGTACTTC.

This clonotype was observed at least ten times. CDR3 amino acids: CASSRDKQETQYF. Written as DNA, the CDR3 is TGCGCCAGCAGCCGGGACAAACAAGAGACCCAGTACTTC. The chain recombines TRBV5-1 with TRBJ2-5; a weak D match, TRBD1 (6 bases). CDR1 is SGHRS and CDR2 is YFSETQ in the germline V gene. CDR3 length: 13 residues. Trimming left V 4 bases short and J 2 bases short, with 9 bases between.

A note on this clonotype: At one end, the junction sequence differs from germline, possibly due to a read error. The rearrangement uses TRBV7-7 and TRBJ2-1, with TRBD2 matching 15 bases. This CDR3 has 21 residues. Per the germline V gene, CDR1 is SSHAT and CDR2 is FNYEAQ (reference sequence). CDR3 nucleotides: TGTGCTAGCAGTTTCGGACAGTACGCCGGGACTAGCGGGAGGTCTCAGGTTGAGCAGTTCTTC. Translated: CASSFGQYAGTSGRSQVEQFF.

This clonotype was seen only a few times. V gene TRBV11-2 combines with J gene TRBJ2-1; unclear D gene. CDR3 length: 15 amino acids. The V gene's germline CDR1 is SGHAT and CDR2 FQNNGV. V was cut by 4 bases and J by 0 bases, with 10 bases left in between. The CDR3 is CASSSLVGSYNEQFF. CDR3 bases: TGTGCCAGCAGCTCGCTAGTGGGCTCCTACAATGAGCAGTTCTTC.

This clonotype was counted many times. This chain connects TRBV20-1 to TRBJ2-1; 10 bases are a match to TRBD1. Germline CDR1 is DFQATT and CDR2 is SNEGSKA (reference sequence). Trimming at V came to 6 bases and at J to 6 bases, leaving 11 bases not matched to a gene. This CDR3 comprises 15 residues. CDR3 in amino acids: CSALGTGVGVNEQFF. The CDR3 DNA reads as TGCAGTGCGCTCGGGACAGGGGTGGGAGTCAATGAGCAGTTCTTC.

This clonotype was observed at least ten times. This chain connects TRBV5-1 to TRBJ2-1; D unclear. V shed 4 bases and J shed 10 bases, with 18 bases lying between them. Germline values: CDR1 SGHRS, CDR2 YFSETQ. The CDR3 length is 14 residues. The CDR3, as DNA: TGCGCCAGCAGCGCCCCAATTTACCCGAGGGAGCAGTTCTTC. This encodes CASSAPIYPREQFF. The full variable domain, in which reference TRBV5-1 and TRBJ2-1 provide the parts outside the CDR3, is KAGVTQTPRYLIKTRGQQVTLSCSPISGHRSVSWYQQTPGQGLQFLFEYFSETQRNKGNFPGRFSGRQFSNSRSEMNVSTLELGDSALYLCASSAPIYPREQFFGPGTRLTVL.

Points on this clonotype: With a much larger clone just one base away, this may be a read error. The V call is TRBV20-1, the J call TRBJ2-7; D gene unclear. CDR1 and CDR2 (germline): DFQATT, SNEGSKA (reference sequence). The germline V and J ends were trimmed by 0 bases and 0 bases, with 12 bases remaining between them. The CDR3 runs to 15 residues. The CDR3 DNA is TGCAGTGCTAGAGATCAGGCTAAACCCTCCTACGAGCAGTACTTC. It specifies CSARDQAKPSYEQYF.

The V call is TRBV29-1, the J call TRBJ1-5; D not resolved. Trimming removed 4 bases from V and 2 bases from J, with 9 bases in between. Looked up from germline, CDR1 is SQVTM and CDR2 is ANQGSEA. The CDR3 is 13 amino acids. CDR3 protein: CSVGGYGNQPQHF. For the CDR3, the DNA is TGCAGCGTTGGTGGGTACGGCAATCAGCCCCAGCATTTT. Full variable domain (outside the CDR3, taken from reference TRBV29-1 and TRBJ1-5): SAVISQKPSRDICQRGTSLTIQCQVDSQVTMMFWYRQQPGQSLTLIATANQGSEATYESGFVIDKFPISRPNLTFSTLTVSNMSPEDSSIYLCSVGGYGNQPQHFGDGTRLSIL.

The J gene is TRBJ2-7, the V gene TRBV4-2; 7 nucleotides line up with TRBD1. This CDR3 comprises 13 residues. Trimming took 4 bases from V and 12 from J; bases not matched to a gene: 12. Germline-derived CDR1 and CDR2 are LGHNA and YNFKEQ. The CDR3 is CASSPRGQEDLYF. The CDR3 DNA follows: TGTGCCAGCAGCCCTCGTGGACAGGAGGACCTGTACTTC.

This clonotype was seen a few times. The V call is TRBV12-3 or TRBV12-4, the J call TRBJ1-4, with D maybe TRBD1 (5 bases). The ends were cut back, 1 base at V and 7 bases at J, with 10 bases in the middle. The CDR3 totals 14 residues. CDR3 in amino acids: CASSLGPGSEKLFF. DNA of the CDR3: TGTGCCAGCAGTTTAGGTCCAGGGTCTGAAAAACTGTTTTTT.

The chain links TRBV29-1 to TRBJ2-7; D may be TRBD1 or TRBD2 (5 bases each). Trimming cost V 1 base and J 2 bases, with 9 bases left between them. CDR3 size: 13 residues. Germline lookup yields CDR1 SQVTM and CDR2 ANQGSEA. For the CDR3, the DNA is TGCAGCGTTGAAGCGGGACCCCCCTACGAGCAGTACTTC. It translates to CSVEAGPPYEQYF.

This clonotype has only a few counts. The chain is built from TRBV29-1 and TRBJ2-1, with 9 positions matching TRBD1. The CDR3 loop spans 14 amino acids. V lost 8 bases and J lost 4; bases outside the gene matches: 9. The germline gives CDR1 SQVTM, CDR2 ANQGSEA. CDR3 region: CSLSGQGLYNEQFF. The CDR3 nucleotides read TGCAGCCTCTCCGGACAGGGGCTTTACAATGAGCAGTTCTTC.

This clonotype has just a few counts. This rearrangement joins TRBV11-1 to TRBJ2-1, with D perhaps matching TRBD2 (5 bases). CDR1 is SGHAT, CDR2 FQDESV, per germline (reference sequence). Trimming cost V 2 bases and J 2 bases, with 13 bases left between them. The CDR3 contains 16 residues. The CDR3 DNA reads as TGTGCCAGCAGCTTAAGTCCGCTAGCCACCTACAATGAGCAGTTCTTC. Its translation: CASSLSPLATYNEQFF.

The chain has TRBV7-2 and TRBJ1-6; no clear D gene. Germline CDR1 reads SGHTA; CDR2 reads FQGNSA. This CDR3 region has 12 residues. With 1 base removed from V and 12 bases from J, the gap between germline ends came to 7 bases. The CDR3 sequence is CASSLGSLPLHF. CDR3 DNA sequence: TGTGCCAGCAGCTTAGGCAGCCTACCCCTCCACTTT.

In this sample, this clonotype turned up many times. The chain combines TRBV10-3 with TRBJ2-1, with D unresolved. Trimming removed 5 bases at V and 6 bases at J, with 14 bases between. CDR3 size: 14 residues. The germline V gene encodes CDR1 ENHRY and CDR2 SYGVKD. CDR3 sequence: CAISTSTLGNEQFF. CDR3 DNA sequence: TGTGCCATCAGTACCAGTACGTTGGGCAATGAGCAGTTCTTC.

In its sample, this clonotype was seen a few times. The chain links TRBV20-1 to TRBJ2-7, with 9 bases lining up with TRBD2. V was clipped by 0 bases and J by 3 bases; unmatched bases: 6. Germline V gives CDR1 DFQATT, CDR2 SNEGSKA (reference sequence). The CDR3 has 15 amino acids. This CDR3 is CSARDILAGNYEQYF. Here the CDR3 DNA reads TGCAGTGCTAGAGATATCCTAGCGGGGAACTACGAGCAGTACTTC.

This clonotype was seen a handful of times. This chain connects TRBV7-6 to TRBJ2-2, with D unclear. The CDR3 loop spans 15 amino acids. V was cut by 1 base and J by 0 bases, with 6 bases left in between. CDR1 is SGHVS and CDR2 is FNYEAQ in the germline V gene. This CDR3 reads CASSLVYPNTGELFF. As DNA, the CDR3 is TGTGCCAGCAGCTTAGTGTACCCGAACACCGGGGAGCTGTTTTTT. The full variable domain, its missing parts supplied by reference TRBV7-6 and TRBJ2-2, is GAGVSQSPRYKVTKRGQDVALRCDPISGHVSLYWYRQALGQGPEFLTYFNYEAQQDKSGLPNDRFSAERPEGSISTLTIQRTEQRDSAMYRCASSLVYPNTGELFFGEGSRLTVL.

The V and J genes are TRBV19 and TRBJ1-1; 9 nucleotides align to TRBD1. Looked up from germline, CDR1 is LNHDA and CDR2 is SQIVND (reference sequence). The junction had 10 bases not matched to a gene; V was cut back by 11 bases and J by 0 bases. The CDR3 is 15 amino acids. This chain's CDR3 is CASRQGVMVNTEAFF. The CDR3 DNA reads TGTGCCTCTCGACAGGGGGTAATGGTGAACACTGAAGCTTTCTTT.

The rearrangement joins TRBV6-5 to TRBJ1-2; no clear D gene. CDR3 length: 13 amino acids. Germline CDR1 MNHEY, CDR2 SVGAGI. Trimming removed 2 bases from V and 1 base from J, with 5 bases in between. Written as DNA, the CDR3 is TGTGCCAGCAGTTACCGGGTTAACTATGGCTACACCTTC. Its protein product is CASSYRVNYGYTF.